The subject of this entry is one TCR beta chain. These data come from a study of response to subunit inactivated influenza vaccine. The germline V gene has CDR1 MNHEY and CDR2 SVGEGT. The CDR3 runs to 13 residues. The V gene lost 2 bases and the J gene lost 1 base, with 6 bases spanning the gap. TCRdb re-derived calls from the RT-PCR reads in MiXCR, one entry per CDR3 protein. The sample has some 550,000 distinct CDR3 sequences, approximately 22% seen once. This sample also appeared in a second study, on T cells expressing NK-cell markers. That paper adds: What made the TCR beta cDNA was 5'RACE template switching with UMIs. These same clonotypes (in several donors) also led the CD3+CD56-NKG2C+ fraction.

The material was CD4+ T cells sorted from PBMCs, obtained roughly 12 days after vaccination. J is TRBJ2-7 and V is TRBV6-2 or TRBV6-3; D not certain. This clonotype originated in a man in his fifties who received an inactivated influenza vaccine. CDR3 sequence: CASSYRRSYEQYF. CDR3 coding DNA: TGTGCCAGCAGTTACAGACGTTCCTACGAGCAGTACTTC.